This entry lists 3 T cell receptor beta chains sequenced from one sample in a study of shared clonotypes between healthy human individuals. The data were produced by immunoSEQ multiplex PCR, yet TCRdb's version contains in-frame clones alone and is incomplete. The data contain roughly 2 million clones, roughly 94% of them seen just once; the ten biggest clones take up 0.9% to 1.4%. CD8 cells classed as naive were CD45RO-negative and positively selected for CCR7, excluding terminally differentiated effector memory CD45RA+ cells. Sequencing was done on a sample of naive CD8+ T cells sorted from blood. The receptors were gathered from a man aged 18 to 30 in good health.

The V gene is TRBV30, the J gene TRBJ1-3; no firm D call. CDR3 size: 12 residues. The ends were cut back, 5 bases at V and 0 bases at J, with 5 bases in the middle. Germline assignment: CDR1 GTSNPN and CDR2 SVGIG (reference sequence). The CDR3: CAWAPSGNTIYF. CDR3 in DNA: TGTGCCTGGGCCCCCTCTGGAAACACCATATATTTT.

This clone appeared a few times. Other DNA sequences within the sample encode an identical CDR3. This chain uses TRBV7-9 with TRBJ1-1, with D perhaps matching TRBD1 (6 bases). The CDR3 spans 12 residues. Trimming removed 2 bases at V and 5 bases at J, with 6 bases between. Germline V lookup: CDR1 SEHNR, CDR2 FQNEAQ (reference sequence). Here the CDR3 reads CASSLRGTEAFF. In DNA form, the CDR3 reads TGTGCCAGCAGCTTAAGGGGGACTGAAGCTTTCTTT.

As to this clone: The sample holds other DNA sequences that translate to the same CDR3. CDR3 sequence reads: CSVEGQGTYNEQFF. CDR3 DNA: TGCAGCGTTGAAGGACAGGGAACCTACAATGAGCAGTTCTTC. This sequence joins TRBV29-1 and TRBJ2-1, with 7 bases lining up with TRBD1. Germline V gene sequence: CDR1 SQVTM, CDR2 ANQGSEA. The length of the CDR3 is 14 residues. With V trimmed by 1 base and J by 2 bases, 2 bases remained unmatched.